These 31 T cell receptor beta chains came from one sample sequenced in a study of graft-versus-host responses after intestinal transplantation. What these receptors recognize is not known. Sequencing was performed with immunoSEQ multiplex PCR; in TCRdb, only in-frame clones are kept and a portion is missing. The sample records about 110,000 clones, around nine tenths being singletons. The starting material was unstimulated CD4+ T cells sorted from spleen or lymph node cells, obtained before transplant. All receptors derive from a human donor who was the organ donor for an intestinal transplant.

The gene calls are TRBV7-2 and TRBJ2-3; 10 bases are a match to TRBD2. Germline-derived CDR1 and CDR2 are SGHTA and FQGNSA. The junction had 3 bases not matched to a gene; V was cut back by 5 bases and J by 4 bases. This CDR3 region has 14 residues. The DNA of the CDR3 is TGTGCCAGCAGCCCGGGACTAGCGTCAGATACGCAGTATTTT. The encoded protein is CASSPGLASDTQYF.

This chain connects TRBV11-3 to TRBJ2-7; tentative D call: TRBD1 (6 bases). This CDR3 region has 12 residues. V lost 5 bases, J lost 6 bases, and 11 bases lay in between. Germline V lookup: CDR1 SGHNT, CDR2 YENEEA. CDR3 residues: CASSPDSGEQYF. CDR3 coding DNA: TGTGCCAGCAGCCCGGACAGTGGCGAGCAGTACTTC.

The chain uses TRBV5-1 and TRBJ1-3, with 11 bases matching TRBD1. Germline CDR1 is SGHRS and CDR2 is YFSETQ. V trimming: 4 bases; J trimming: 2 bases; junction bases outside the gene matches: 5. This CDR3 is 16 amino acids long. The CDR3 loop reads CASSPSGQGAGNTIYF. CDR3 DNA sequence: TGCGCCAGCAGCCCTTCGGGACAGGGGGCTGGAAACACCATATATTTT.

This chain uses TRBV9 with TRBJ1-2; D remains ambiguous. V was pared by 0 bases and J by 2 bases, with 17 bases between. The germline CDR1 and CDR2 sequences are SGDLS and YYNGEE. The CDR3 spans 17 residues. CDR3: CASSVGDGRLLNYGYTF. The CDR3 DNA reads TGTGCCAGCAGCGTAGGAGATGGCAGGCTCCTAAACTATGGCTACACCTTC.

The V gene is TRBV5-4, the J gene TRBJ1-3, with 7 positions matching TRBD1. The germline V gene encodes CDR1 SGHNT and CDR2 YYREEE (reference sequence). Unmatched junction bases numbered 2, after V lost 1 base and J lost 7 bases. This CDR3 has 13 amino acids. The CDR3 sequence: CASSLLGGNTIYF. Written as DNA, the CDR3 is TGTGCCAGCAGCTTGTTAGGGGGCAACACCATATATTTT.

The chain recombines TRBV2 with TRBJ1-4; 8 positions match TRBD1. The CDR3 has 13 amino acids. The germline CDR1 and CDR2 sequences are SNHLY and FYNNEI. V lost 6 bases, J lost 7 bases, and 4 bases stayed unmatched. The CDR3 loop reads CASRTGEFEKLFF. For the CDR3, the DNA is TGTGCCAGCAGGACAGGGGAATTTGAAAAACTGTTTTTT.

J is TRBJ2-2 and V is TRBV6-6; TRBD2 matches at 7 bases. Germline V CDR1 and CDR2: MNHNY, SVGAGI (reference sequence). The trim removed 2 bases at V and 5 bases at J, leaving 2 bases unmatched. CDR3 size: 14 residues. CDR3 bases: TGTGCCAGCAGTTACCGGGGGGATACCGGGGAGCTGTTTTTT. Translated: CASSYRGDTGELFF.

This clone was seen only a few times. The chain's CDR3 is CASSLSGTETQYF. CDR3 DNA sequence: TGTGCCAGCAGTTTATCTGGGACGGAGACCCAGTACTTC. The J gene is TRBJ2-5, the V gene TRBV28, with D tentatively TRBD1 or TRBD2 (5 bases each). The germline V gene has CDR1 MDHEN and CDR2 SYDVKM. V was clipped by 1 base and J by 5 bases, with 8 bases between them. The CDR3 totals 13 residues.

This sequence joins TRBV7-9 and TRBJ2-7, with D perhaps matching TRBD1 (6 bases). The CDR3 sequence is 15 residues long. V lost 1 base and J 2 bases, leaving 12 bases between the germline ends. Germline values: CDR1 SEHNR, CDR2 FQNEAQ (reference sequence). In nucleotides, the CDR3 is TGTGCCAGCAGCTTAGGACAGGCTTCCCCCTACGAGCAGTACTTC. This gives the protein CASSLGQASPYEQYF.

The chain combines TRBV5-1 with TRBJ2-2; TRBD1 aligns across 10 bases. There are 16 residues in the CDR3. Germline values: CDR1 SGHRS, CDR2 YFSETQ. Unmatched junction bases numbered 6, after V lost 3 bases and J lost 4 bases. CDR3 sequence: CASSWGTGAVTGELFF. CDR3 DNA: TGCGCCAGCAGCTGGGGGACAGGGGCGGTCACCGGGGAGCTGTTTTTT.

This clone was seen a handful of times. The rearrangement uses TRBV2 and TRBJ2-5; 10 bases map to TRBD2. This CDR3 is 13 amino acids long. J gave up 8 bases and V 6 bases, and 6 bases lay outside the gene matches. CDR1 SNHLY and CDR2 FYNNEI come from the germline V gene. DNA for the CDR3: TGTGCCAGCAGAGCGGGAGGGCCAAATACCCAGTACTTC. Translating gives CASRAGGPNTQYF. The full variable domain, completed using reference TRBV2 and TRBJ2-5, is EPEVTQTPSHQVTQMGQEVILRCVPISNHLYFYWYRQILGQKVEFLVSFYNNEISEKSEIFDDQFSVERPDGSNFTLKIRSTKLEDSAMYFCASRAGGPNTQYFGPGTRLLVL.

The chain combines TRBV5-4 with TRBJ1-3; D unresolved. The germline CDR1 and CDR2 sequences are SGHNT and YYREEE (reference sequence). The V end was cut by 0 bases, the J end by 2 bases, with 3 bases between. The CDR3 totals 13 residues. The CDR3 DNA reads TGTGCCAGCAGCTTGGCGACTGGAAACACCATATATTTT. It yields the protein CASSLATGNTIYF.

The chain has TRBV2 and TRBJ1-1, with TRBD1 matching over 7 bases. Germline lookup yields CDR1 SNHLY and CDR2 FYNNEI. V lost 8 bases, J lost 7 bases, and 13 bases stayed unmatched. This CDR3 is built from 14 residues. The DNA for the CDR3 is TGTGCCAGCGGACCGAGGGGGCAGATAGGTGAAGCTTTCTTT. It specifies CASGPRGQIGEAFF.

The chain is built from TRBV11-1 and TRBJ1-1, with D possibly being TRBD1 (5 bases). Germline V gene sequence: CDR1 SGHAT, CDR2 FQDESV (reference sequence). The CDR3 consists of 14 residues. V shed 2 bases and J shed 1 base, with 8 bases lying between them. The DNA for the CDR3 is TGTGCCAGCAGCTTAAGGGGTGGGAACACTGAAGCTTTCTTT. This translates into CASSLRGGNTEAFF.

The chain is built from TRBV7-9 and TRBJ2-1; 8 bases are shared with TRBD2. This CDR3 contains 16 residues. In germline, CDR1 is SEHNR, CDR2 FQNEAQ (reference sequence). V shed 4 bases, J shed 2 bases, and the junction held 7 bases outside the gene matches. The CDR3 sequence is CASSSGPGGAYNEQFF. In nucleotides, the CDR3 is TGTGCCAGCAGCTCCGGTCCGGGAGGGGCCTACAATGAGCAGTTCTTC.

A single count supports this clone. V is TRBV4-1 and J is TRBJ2-5, with a weak D call TRBD1 (6 bases). This CDR3 contains 14 residues. Per the germline V gene, CDR1 is MGHRA and CDR2 is YSYEKL. V lost 0 bases and J 5 bases, leaving 10 bases between the germline ends. The CDR3 reads CASSQEHREETQYF. DNA of the CDR3: TGCGCCAGCAGCCAAGAACACAGGGAGGAGACCCAGTACTTC.

V and J are TRBV5-5 and TRBJ2-3, with D maybe TRBD2 (6 bases). There are 15 residues in the CDR3. V lost 4 bases and J lost 4, with 16 bases in between. The germline V gene encodes CDR1 SGHKS and CDR2 YYEKEE (reference sequence). CDR3 coding DNA: TGTGCCAGCAGCGCGGGACTCTTAAATGCAGATACGCAGTATTTT. It is translated as CASSAGLLNADTQYF.

The chain combines TRBV28 with TRBJ1-1; no firm D call. Deletions cut 0 bases from V and 6 bases from J, with 11 bases between. The CDR3 runs to 14 residues. Germline CDR1 reads MDHEN; CDR2 reads SYDVKM. In DNA form, the CDR3 reads TGTGCCAGCAGTTTATGGCAGGACGTTGCTGAAGCTTTCTTT. Amino acids: CASSLWQDVAEAFF.

The chain has TRBV28 and TRBJ2-7; tentative D call: TRBD2 (6 bases). Germline CDR1 is MDHEN and CDR2 is SYDVKM. This CDR3 is built from 18 residues. Trimming left V 2 bases short and J 2 bases short, with 22 bases between. The CDR3 DNA is TGTGCCAGCAGTTTAATGTTAGGCCCGGGACTCATTCCCTACGAGCAGTACTTC. This codes for CASSLMLGPGLIPYEQYF.

The chain links TRBV7-2 to TRBJ1-3; D possibly corresponds to TRBD1 (6 bases). Per the germline V gene, CDR1 is SGHTA and CDR2 is FQGNSA. Trimming removed 2 bases from V and 3 bases from J, with 8 bases in between. The CDR3 contains 14 residues. As DNA, the CDR3 is TGTGCCAGCAGCTTATCCAGGGGTGGAAACACCATATATTTT. Translating gives CASSLSRGGNTIYF.

This clone has just one count. The junction shows a germline mismatch at one end, possibly a read error. The chain uses TRBV5-4 and TRBJ2-2; the match to TRBD2 covers 8 bases. The germline V gene has CDR1 SGHNT and CDR2 YYREEE (reference sequence). This CDR3 contains 16 residues. CDR3 DNA: TGTGCCAGCAGCTTAGGACTAGCAGCGAACACCGGGGAGCTGGTTTTT. Its translation is CASSLGLAANTGELVF.

The chain uses TRBV19 and TRBJ2-3; D is undetermined. CDR1 and CDR2 from the germline V gene are LNHDA and SQIVND (reference sequence). The CDR3 runs 13 residues. V was trimmed by 1 base and J by 3 bases, leaving 5 bases between them. CDR3 bases: TGTGCCAGTAGTATAGTCGGGACAGATACGCAGTATTTT. Protein product: CASSIVGTDTQYF.

The rearrangement joins TRBV6-1 to TRBJ1-2; D may be TRBD1 (6 bases). V lost 5 bases and J lost 7, with 20 bases in between. The CDR3 has 15 residues. Germline assignment: CDR1 MNHNS and CDR2 SASEGT. As DNA, the CDR3 is TGTGCCAGCAGTCCCGCCGGGACAATGACTTCTGGCTACACCTTC. This encodes CASSPAGTMTSGYTF.

The V and J genes are TRBV7-9 and TRBJ2-2; a weak D match, TRBD1 (6 bases). Germline CDR1 reads SEHNR; CDR2 reads FQNEAQ (reference sequence). The CDR3 has 15 residues. Between the trimmed V and J ends, which lost 1 base and 4 bases, there was a span of 10 bases. The CDR3 loop reads CASSLGRGGTGELFF. For the CDR3, the DNA is TGTGCCAGCAGCTTAGGCAGGGGTGGCACCGGGGAGCTGTTTTTT.

The chain links TRBV30 to TRBJ2-5, with D tentatively TRBD2 (7 bases). CDR1 and CDR2 from the germline V gene are GTSNPN and SVGIG (reference sequence). The CDR3 contains 12 residues. Trimming pared 3 bases from V and 5 bases from J, leaving 10 bases between. The CDR3 region has the DNA TGTGCCTGGAGGGGGGGGGCGGAGACCCAGTACTTC. This encodes CAWRGGAETQYF. The variable domain in full, with the rest retrieved from reference TRBV30 and TRBJ2-5, is SQTIHQWPATLVQPVGSPLSLECTVEGTSNPNLYWYRQAAGRGLQLLFYSVGIGQISSEVPQNLSASRPQDRQFILSSKKLLLSDSGFYLCAWRGGAETQYFGPGTRLLVL.

J is TRBJ1-2 and V is TRBV7-2, with D possibly TRBD1 on 5 matching bases. V was trimmed by 4 bases and J by 7 bases, leaving 16 bases between them. Looked up from germline, CDR1 is SGHTA and CDR2 is FQGNSA. There are 14 residues in the CDR3. CDR3 coding DNA: TGTGCCAGCAGCTCAACGACGGGGCTGGCTGGCTACACCTTC. This codes for CASSSTTGLAGYTF. Combining the CDR3 with reference TRBV7-2 and TRBJ1-2 gives the whole variable domain GAGVSQSPSNKVTEKGKDVELRCDPISGHTALYWYRQSLGQGLEFLIYFQGNSAPDKSGLPSDRFSAERTGGSVSTLTIQRTQQEDSAVYLCASSSTTGLAGYTFGSGTRLTVV.

The chain is built from TRBV5-4 and TRBJ2-3; 12 positions agree with TRBD2. The germline gives CDR1 SGHNT, CDR2 YYREEE (reference sequence). This CDR3 is 16 amino acids long. The V and J ends lost 3 bases and 4 bases, in that order; junction bases with no gene match: 6. CDR3 sequence (DNA): TGTGCCAGCAGCTCTCCGACTAGCGGGAGCGCAGATACGCAGTATTTT. It is translated as CASSSPTSGSADTQYF.

This chain uses TRBV6-6 with TRBJ2-6; no definite D call. The CDR3 runs 14 residues. Trimming stripped 4 bases from V and 1 base from J, with 5 bases between. Germline values: CDR1 MNHNY, CDR2 SVGAGI (reference sequence). The CDR3 nucleotides read TGTGCCAGCAGTTCAAAATCTGGGGCCAACGTCCTGACTTTC. It is translated as CASSSKSGANVLTF.

DNA of the CDR3: TGTGCCAGCAGCTTGGGTCCAGGGAACTACAATGAGCAGTTCTTC. Its translation: CASSLGPGNYNEQFF. V usage is TRBV5-6 and J usage is TRBJ2-1; a weak D match, TRBD1 (5 bases). Trimming took 0 bases from V and 3 from J, leaving 10 bases between them. The CDR3 has 15 amino acids. Germline V lookup: CDR1 SGHDT, CDR2 YYEEEE. The full variable domain, rest sourced from reference TRBV5-6 and TRBJ2-1, is DAGVTQSPTHLIKTRGQQVTLRCSPKSGHDTVSWYQQALGQGPQFIFQYYEEEERQRGNFPDRFSGHQFPNYSSELNVNALLLGDSALYLCASSLGPGNYNEQFFGPGTRLTVL.

The V gene is TRBV5-1, the J gene TRBJ2-7, with 12 bases lining up with TRBD1. Per the germline V gene, CDR1 is SGHRS and CDR2 is YFSETQ. CDR3 length: 14 amino acids. Trimming removed 3 bases from V and 2 bases from J; junction bases left unmatched: 0. CDR3 nucleotides: TGCGCCAGCAGCTGGGACAGGGGGCCCTACGAGCAGTACTTC. This translates into CASSWDRGPYEQYF. Full variable domain (missing parts from reference TRBV5-1 and TRBJ2-7): KAGVTQTPRYLIKTRGQQVTLSCSPISGHRSVSWYQQTPGQGLQFLFEYFSETQRNKGNFPGRFSGRQFSNSRSEMNVSTLELGDSALYLCASSWDRGPYEQYFGPGTRLTVT.

This clone was seen once. This chain uses TRBV19 with TRBJ2-7; the D gene is possibly TRBD1 (6 bases). The CDR3 runs 17 residues. Trimming took 3 bases from V and 3 from J, leaving 21 bases between them. CDR1 is LNHDA and CDR2 is SQIVND in the germline V gene (reference sequence). CDR3 coding DNA: TGTGCCAGTAGTATGCAGGTAGGGCCAGGGGACGTCTACGAGCAGTACTTC. Translation gives CASSMQVGPGDVYEQYF.